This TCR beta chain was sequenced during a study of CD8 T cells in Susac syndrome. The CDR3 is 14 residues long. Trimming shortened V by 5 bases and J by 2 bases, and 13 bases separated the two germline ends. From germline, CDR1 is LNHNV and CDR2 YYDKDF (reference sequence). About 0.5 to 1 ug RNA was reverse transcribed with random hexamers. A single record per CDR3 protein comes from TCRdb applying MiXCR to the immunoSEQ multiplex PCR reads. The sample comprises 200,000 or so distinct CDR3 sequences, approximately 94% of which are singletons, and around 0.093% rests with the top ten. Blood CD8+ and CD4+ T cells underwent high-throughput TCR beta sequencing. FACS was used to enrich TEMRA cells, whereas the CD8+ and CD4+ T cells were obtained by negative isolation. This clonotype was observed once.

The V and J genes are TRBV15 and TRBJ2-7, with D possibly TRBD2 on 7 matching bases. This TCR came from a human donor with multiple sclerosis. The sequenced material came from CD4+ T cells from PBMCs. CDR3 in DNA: TGTGCCACCAGCCCCTGGGAGGGGGCCTACGAGCAGTACTTC. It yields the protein CATSPWEGAYEQYF.